This TCR beta chain was sequenced for a study of glioma-infiltrating T cells after dendritic cell vaccination. Study at large: Three intradermal dendritic cell vaccine injections were given every two weeks.

The CDR3 length is 16 residues. CDR1 and CDR2 from the germline V gene are SGHVS and FNYEAQ. V dropped 7 bases and J dropped 7; count of bases not matched to a gene: 14. Method: immunoSEQ multiplex PCR; TCRdb's copy keeps in-frame clones and lacks some. The sample shows tens of thousands of clones, approximately 86% of them seen only once. Time point noted: after dendritic cell vaccination, including at tumor progression/relapse. Sequenced material: blood, taken after dendritic cell vaccination. This chain links TRBV7-6 with TRBJ2-2, with 8 bases that match TRBD2. The receptor's source is a human donor with glioblastoma. CDR3 bases: TGTGCCAGCAATTCCTGGCGGGAGGCCAGGGACGGGGAGCTGTTTTTT. Protein sequence: CASNSWREARDGELFF.